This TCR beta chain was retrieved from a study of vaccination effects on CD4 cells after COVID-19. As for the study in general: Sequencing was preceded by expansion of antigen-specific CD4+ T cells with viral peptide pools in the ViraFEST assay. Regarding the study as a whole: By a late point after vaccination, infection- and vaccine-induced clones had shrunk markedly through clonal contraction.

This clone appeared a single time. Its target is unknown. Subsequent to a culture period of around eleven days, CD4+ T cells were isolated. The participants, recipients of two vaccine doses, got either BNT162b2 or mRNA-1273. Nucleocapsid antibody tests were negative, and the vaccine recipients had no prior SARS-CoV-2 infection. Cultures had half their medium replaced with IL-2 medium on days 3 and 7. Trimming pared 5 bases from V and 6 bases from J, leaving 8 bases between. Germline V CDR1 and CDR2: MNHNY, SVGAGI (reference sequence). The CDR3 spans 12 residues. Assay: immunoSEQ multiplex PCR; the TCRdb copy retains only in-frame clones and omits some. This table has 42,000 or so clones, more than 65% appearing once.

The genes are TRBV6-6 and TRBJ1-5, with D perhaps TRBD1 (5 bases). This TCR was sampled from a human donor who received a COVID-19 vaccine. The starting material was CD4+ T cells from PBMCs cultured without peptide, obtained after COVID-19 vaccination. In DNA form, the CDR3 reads TGTGCCAGCAGTCTGGACACTCAGCCCCAGCATTTT. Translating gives CASSLDTQPQHF.